This T cell receptor beta chain stems from a study of T cells in Graves' hyperthyroidism and ophthalmopathy. CDR1 and CDR2 (germline): SEHNR, FQNEAQ (reference sequence). With 4 bases clipped from V and 4 bases from J, the junction kept 6 bases outside the gene matches. The CDR3 has 14 amino acids. This clonotype appeared many times. Researchers amplified the TCR beta CDR3 regions from RNA transcripts. HTBI primers drove first-round RT-PCR of the TCR CDR3. MiXCR was run by TCRdb on the multiplex PCR reads, yielding one entry per CDR3 protein. Here the sample spans some 650,000 distinct CDR3 sequences, 16% being singletons.

This clonotype was sampled from a woman aged 40 to 50 with Graves' ophthalmopathy. The sequenced sample consisted of blood. The chain is built from TRBV7-9 and TRBJ2-5; 7 bases map to TRBD1. CDR3 sequence reads: CASSYGQATETQYF. CDR3 nucleotide sequence: TGTGCCAGCAGCTACGGACAGGCGACAGAGACCCAGTACTTC.